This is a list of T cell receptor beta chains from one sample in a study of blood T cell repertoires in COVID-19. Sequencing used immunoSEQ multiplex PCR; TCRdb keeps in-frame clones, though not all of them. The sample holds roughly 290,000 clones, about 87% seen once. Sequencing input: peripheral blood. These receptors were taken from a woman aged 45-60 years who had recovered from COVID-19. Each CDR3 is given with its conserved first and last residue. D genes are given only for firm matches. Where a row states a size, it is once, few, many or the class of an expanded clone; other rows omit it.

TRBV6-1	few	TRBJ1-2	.	TGTGCCAGCAGTGAACGGAGATGGCAGGGGAAAGGCTACACCTTC	CASSERRWQGKGYTF
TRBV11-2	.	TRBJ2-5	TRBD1	TGTGCCAGCAGCTTAGGGGTTGGGGACAGCAAAGAGACCCAGTACTTC	CASSLGVGDSKETQYF
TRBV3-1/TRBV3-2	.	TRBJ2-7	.	TGTGCCAGCAGCCAAGAAGGGGCTTCATACGAGCAGTACTTC	CASSQEGASYEQYF
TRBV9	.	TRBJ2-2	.	TGTGCCAGCAGCGCTGGCCGGGGATCGAACACCGGGGAGCTGTTTTTT	CASSAGRGSNTGELFF
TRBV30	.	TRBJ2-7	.	TGTGCCTGGAGTCCCCCGGGAGCCGGAGAGCAGTACTTC	CAWSPPGAGEQYF
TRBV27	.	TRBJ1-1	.	TGTGCCAGCAGTTTAAGCGTTTTGAGGGAGCCAGTGAACACTGAAGCTTTCTTT	CASSLSVLREPVNTEAFF
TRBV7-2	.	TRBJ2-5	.	TGTGCCAGCAGCCCCGGACATGAAGAGACCCAGTACTTC	CASSPGHEETQYF
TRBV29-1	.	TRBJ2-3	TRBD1	TGCAGCACCTGGGCAGGGGGCATCACAGATACGCAGTATTTT	CSTWAGGITDTQYF
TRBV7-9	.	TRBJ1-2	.	TGTGCCAGCAGCTTAACTGGGGCAGGCTATGGCTACACCTTC	CASSLTGAGYGYTF
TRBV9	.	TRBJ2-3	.	TGTGCCAGCAGCGTAGGTACCCTAGGCACAGATACGCAGTATTTT	CASSVGTLGTDTQYF
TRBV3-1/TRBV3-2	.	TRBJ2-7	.	TGTGCCAGCAGCCAAGAGTGGACTACCAACTACGAGCAGTACTTC	CASSQEWTTNYEQYF